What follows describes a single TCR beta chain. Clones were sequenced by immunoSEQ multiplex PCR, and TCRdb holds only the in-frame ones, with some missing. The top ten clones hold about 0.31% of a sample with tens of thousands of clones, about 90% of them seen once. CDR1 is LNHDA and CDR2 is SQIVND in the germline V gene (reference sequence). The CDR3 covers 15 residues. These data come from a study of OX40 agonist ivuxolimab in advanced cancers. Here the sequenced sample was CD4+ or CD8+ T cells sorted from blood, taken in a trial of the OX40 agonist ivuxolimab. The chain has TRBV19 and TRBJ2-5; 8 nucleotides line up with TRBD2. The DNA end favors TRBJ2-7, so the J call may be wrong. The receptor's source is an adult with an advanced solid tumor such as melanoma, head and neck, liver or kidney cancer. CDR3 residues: CASSIPGTSRYEQYF. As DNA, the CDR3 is TGTGCCAGTAGTATCCCAGGGACTAGTCGCTACGAGCAGTACTTC.